This T cell receptor (beta chain) originates from a study of blood T cells in healthy people across ages. A second PCR, run for about 7 to 11 cycles, used a sample-barcoded 5' primer plus a J-beta primer mix. One entry per CDR3 protein results from TCRdb running MiXCR on the 5' RACE reads. The table lists 2 million or so distinct CDR3 sequences, 49% of them singletons, with 2% to 2.5% in the top ten. About this clonotype itself: The antigen remains undetermined.

The CDR3 is made up of 13 amino acids. V shed 1 base and J shed 8 bases, with 11 bases lying between them. The germline gives CDR1 LNHNV, CDR2 YYDKDF (reference sequence). General study results and limits: Per-million-T-cell TCR beta diversity fell roughly linearly with age.

This TCR derives from a woman between 40 and 50 years old in good health. Sequenced input: blood. J is TRBJ1-2 and V is TRBV15; D gene unclear. CDR3 loop: CATSRGRTEGYTF. The CDR3 region has the DNA TGTGCCACCAGCAGAGGAAGGACGGAAGGCTACACCTTC.